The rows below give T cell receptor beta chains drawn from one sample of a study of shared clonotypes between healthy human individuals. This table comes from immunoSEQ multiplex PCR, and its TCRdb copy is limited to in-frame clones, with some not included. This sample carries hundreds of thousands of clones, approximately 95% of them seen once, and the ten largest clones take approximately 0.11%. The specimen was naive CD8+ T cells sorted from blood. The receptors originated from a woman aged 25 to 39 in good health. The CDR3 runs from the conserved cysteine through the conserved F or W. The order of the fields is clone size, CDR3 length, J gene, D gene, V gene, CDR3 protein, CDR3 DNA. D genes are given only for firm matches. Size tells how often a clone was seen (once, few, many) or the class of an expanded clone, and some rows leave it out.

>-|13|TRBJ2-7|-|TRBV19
CASSLGGIGEQYF
TGTGCCAGTAGTCTTGGTGGGATAGGGGAGCAGTACTTC
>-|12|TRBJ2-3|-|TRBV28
CASSFLTDTQYF
TGTGCCAGCAGCTTCCTCACAGATACGCAGTATTTT
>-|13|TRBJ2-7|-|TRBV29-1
CSVRDGSSYEQYF
TGCAGCGTTAGAGACGGGAGTTCCTACGAGCAGTACTTC
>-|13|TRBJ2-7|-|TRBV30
CAWSVGVAYEQYF
TGTGCCTGGAGTGTAGGCGTGGCCTACGAGCAGTACTTC
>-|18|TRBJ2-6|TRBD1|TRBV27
CASRTDRVESSGANVLTF
TGTGCCAGCAGAACGGACAGGGTAGAAAGCTCTGGGGCCAACGTCCTGACTTTC
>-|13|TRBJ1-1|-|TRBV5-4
CASSLGRDLGAFF
TGTGCCAGCAGCTTGGGCCGGGATCTCGGAGCTTTCTTT
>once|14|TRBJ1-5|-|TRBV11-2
CASSLEGSNQPQHF
TGTGCCAGCAGCTTAGAAGGTAGCAATCAGCCCCAGCATTTT
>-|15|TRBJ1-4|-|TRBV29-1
CSVVDGIATNEKLFF
TGCAGCGTTGTCGACGGGATTGCAACTAATGAAAAACTGTTTTTT
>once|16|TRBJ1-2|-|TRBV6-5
CASSYSQGRGGYGYTF
TGTGCCAGCAGTTACTCACAGGGAAGAGGAGGTTATGGCTACACCTTC
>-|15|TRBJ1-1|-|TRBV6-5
CASSYSLAGRTEAFF
TGTGCCAGCAGTTACTCGCTCGCGGGTAGGACTGAAGCTTTCTTT
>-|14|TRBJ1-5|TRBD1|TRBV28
CASSLGQGSQPQHF
TGTGCCAGCAGTTTGGGACAGGGTAGTCAGCCCCAGCATTTT
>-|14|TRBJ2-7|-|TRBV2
CASSDSSVSYEQYF
TGTGCCAGCAGTGACTCTAGCGTCTCCTACGAGCAGTACTTC
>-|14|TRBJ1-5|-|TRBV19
CASSLGLGNQPQHF
TGTGCCAGTAGTCTGGGACTGGGCAATCAGCCCCAGCATTTT
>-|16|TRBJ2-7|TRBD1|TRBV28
CASRSTGTGDGYEQYF
TGTGCCAGCAGGTCAACCGGGACAGGGGACGGCTACGAGCAGTACTTC
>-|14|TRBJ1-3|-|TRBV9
CASSDDRSGNTIYF
TGTGCCAGCAGTGACGACAGGTCTGGAAACACCATATATTTT
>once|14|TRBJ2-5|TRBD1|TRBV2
CASREGQGEETQYF
TGTGCCAGCAGAGAGGGACAGGGGGAAGAGACCCAGTACTTC
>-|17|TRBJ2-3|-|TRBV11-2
CASSLDPPGYETDTQYF
TGTGCCAGCAGCTTAGACCCGCCAGGGTATGAAACAGATACGCAGTATTTT
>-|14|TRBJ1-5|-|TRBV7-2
CASSLTQGNQPQHF
TGTGCCAGCAGCTTAACGCAGGGCAATCAGCCCCAGCATTTT
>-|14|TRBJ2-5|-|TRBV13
CASSYRDTQETQYF
TGTGCCAGCAGCTACCGGGACACACAAGAGACCCAGTACTTC
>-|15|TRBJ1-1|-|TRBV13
CASSPRQGLNTEAFF
TGTGCCAGCAGCCCCCGCCAGGGGTTGAACACTGAAGCTTTCTTT
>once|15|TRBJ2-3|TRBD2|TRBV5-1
CASSLGLAGTDTQYF
TGCGCCAGCAGCTTGGGGCTAGCGGGCACAGATACGCAGTATTTT
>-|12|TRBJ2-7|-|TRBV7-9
CASSTGRLEQYF
TGTGCCAGCAGCACCGGCCGTCTGGAGCAGTACTTC
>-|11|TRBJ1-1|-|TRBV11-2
CASSPNTEAFF
TGTGCCAGCAGTCCGAACACTGAAGCTTTCTTT
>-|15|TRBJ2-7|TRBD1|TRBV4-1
CASSLALRDSYEQYF
TGCGCCAGCAGCCTCGCCCTTCGGGACAGCTACGAGCAGTACTTC
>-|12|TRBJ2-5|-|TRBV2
CASSGPEETQYF
TGTGCCAGCAGTGGGCCAGAAGAGACCCAGTACTTC
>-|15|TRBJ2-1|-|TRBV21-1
CASSKCGGPYNEQFF
TGTGCCAGCAGCAAATGTGGCGGCCCCTACAATGAGCAGTTCTTC